The next 9 T cell receptor beta chains were all read from a single sample in a study of spatial heterogeneity in lung cancer. Time point specified: sample taken at primary tumor resection. Whole RNA obtained from tumor, nontumor lung or frozen PBMC underwent sequencing without sorting. MiXCR, run by TCRdb on the 5' RACE reads, gives a single entry per CDR3 protein. The table has about 82,000 distinct CDR3 sequences, approximately 12% seen once. The sequenced sample was PBMCs, obtained at surgery. The origin of the receptors is a male donor with early-stage non-small cell lung cancer.

The CDR3 protein is CASSSPTDGGADTQYF. CDR3 sequence (DNA): TGCGCCAGCAGCTCTCCGACCGACGGAGGTGCAGATACGCAGTATTTT. The rearrangement joins TRBV5-1 to TRBJ2-3, with a weak D call TRBD2 (5 bases). The CDR3 totals 16 residues. V was pared by 3 bases and J by 4 bases, with 18 bases between. CDR1 and CDR2 from the germline V gene are SGHRS and YFSETQ.

The V gene is TRBV24-1, the J gene TRBJ2-1; the D gene is possibly TRBD1 (5 bases). The germline V gene encodes CDR1 KGHDR and CDR2 SFDVKD. V was pared by 7 bases and J by 7 bases, with 13 bases between. CDR3 length equals 13 residues. The CDR3 sequence is CATSDGQGNEQFF. As DNA, the CDR3 is TGTGCCACCAGCGACGGACAAGGGAATGAGCAGTTCTTC.

This clonotype was picked up many times. The genes are TRBV2 and TRBJ2-3; no definite D call. V lost 3 bases and J lost 3, with 4 bases in between. The CDR3 is 12 residues long. CDR1 SNHLY and CDR2 FYNNEI come from the germline V gene. CDR3 DNA: TGTGCCAGCAGTGACAGGACAGATACGCAGTATTTT. Its translation: CASSDRTDTQYF.

The chain joins TRBV29-1 to TRBJ2-5; 9 nucleotides align to TRBD1. Germline lookup yields CDR1 SQVTM and CDR2 ANQGSEA. The junction had 6 bases not matched to a gene; V was cut back by 3 bases and J by 4 bases. This CDR3 comprises 14 residues. CDR3 coding DNA: TGCAGCGTTGAGGAGACAGGGGGTCGAGAGACCCAGTACTTC. This translates into CSVEETGGRETQYF.

The chain has TRBV5-4 and TRBJ1-1, with D maybe TRBD1 (5 bases). V was shortened by 2 bases and J by 1 base, with 9 bases between the two germline ends. The CDR3 runs to 14 residues. The germline CDR1 and CDR2 sequences are SGHNT and YYREEE (reference sequence). CDR3 in DNA: TGTGCCAGCAGCTTTGGACACTCGAACACTGAAGCTTTCTTT. It specifies CASSFGHSNTEAFF.

This clonotype came up a few times. The chain links TRBV9 to TRBJ2-3; no reliable D call. CDR1 is SGDLS and CDR2 is YYNGEE in the germline V gene. V shed 4 bases and J shed 6 bases, with 15 bases lying between them. The CDR3 is 14 residues long. The CDR3 sequence: CASSPIRGGDTQYF. CDR3 coding DNA: TGTGCCAGCAGCCCCATAAGAGGTGGGGATACGCAGTATTTT. Together with reference TRBV9 and TRBJ2-3, the CDR3 gives the full variable domain: DSGVTQTPKHLITATGQRVTLRCSPRSGDLSVYWYQQSLDQGLQFLIQYYNGEERAKGNILERFSAQQFPDLHSELNLSSLELGDSALYFCASSPIRGGDTQYFGPGTRLTVL.

This clonotype was observed many times. The DNA for the CDR3 is TGTGCCAGCAGCTTAGGGAGGGTTCAGCCCCAGCATTTT. This translates into CASSLGRVQPQHF. The chain employs TRBV7-6 and TRBJ1-5; D not certain. From germline, CDR1 is SGHVS and CDR2 FNYEAQ. The CDR3 totals 13 residues. Trimming cost V 1 base and J 6 bases, with 7 bases left between them.

V and J are TRBV5-1 and TRBJ2-5, with TRBD1 as a possible D gene (5 bases). The germline V gene encodes CDR1 SGHRS and CDR2 YFSETQ. V was cut by 7 bases and J by 5 bases, with 15 bases left in between. This CDR3 is built from 13 residues. CDR3 region: CASRIGAEETQYF. CDR3 bases: TGCGCCAGCCGGATAGGGGCGGAGGAGACCCAGTACTTC.

The V call is TRBV6-1, the J call TRBJ2-6, with 11 bases lining up with TRBD1. V trimming: 8 bases; J trimming: 2 bases; junction bases outside the gene matches: 17. The CDR3 is 20 residues long. Germline CDR1 MNHNS, CDR2 SASEGT. The CDR3 DNA reads as TGTGCCAGCGACGGGACAGGGGGGTTCCTGCCTGCTACTGGGGCCAACGTCCTGACTTTC. Its protein is CASDGTGGFLPATGANVLTF.